The rows below give T cell receptor beta chains drawn from one sample of a study of blood T cell repertoires in COVID-19. TCRdb's table, derived via immunoSEQ multiplex PCR, lists solely in-frame clones and lacks some. Among about 190,000 clones listed, around 85% were seen once. Material for sequencing was peripheral blood. These TCRs come from a man aged 25-45 years with acute or convalescent COVID-19. CDR3s include the opening cysteine and the closing phenylalanine or tryptophan.

CDR3	J	V
CAWSLLPLGAFF	TRBJ1-1	TRBV30
CASSSMGQGNQPQHF	TRBJ1-5	TRBV28
CASGPGVNSNQPQHF	TRBJ1-5	TRBV12-5
CASSLPEETQYF	TRBJ2-5	TRBV5-1
CASSITGGEQYF	TRBJ2-7	TRBV5-1
CASRPGTALYGYTF	TRBJ1-2	TRBV11-2
CASSIANPGQGSVGTEAFF	TRBJ1-1	TRBV19
CASSPPTGQGYGYTF	TRBJ1-2	TRBV18
CASKVTGNYGYTF	TRBJ1-2	TRBV28
CASGLVLRGASAYEQYF	TRBJ2-7	TRBV12-5
CASNRVQETQYF	TRBJ2-5	TRBV2
CATSDQRQTNQPQHF	TRBJ1-5	TRBV24-1
CATSDGGRANTEAFF	TRBJ1-1	TRBV24-1
CASSTFSGSSYNEQFF	TRBJ2-1	TRBV9
CASSESQAMNTEAFF	TRBJ1-1	TRBV6-1
CATRRQGRYEKLFF	TRBJ1-4	TRBV15
CASSGQGTQPQHF	TRBJ1-5	TRBV12-3/TRBV12-4
CASSLGVMNTEAFF	TRBJ1-1	TRBV18
CASGTTTGEQYF	TRBJ2-7	TRBV10-1
CASSYDRAVQETQYF	TRBJ2-5	TRBV7-9
CASSLGTGDTGELFF	TRBJ2-2	TRBV5-4
CASSPRGLPLGEQYF	TRBJ2-7	TRBV28
CASSSGGVISTDTQYF	TRBJ2-3	TRBV5-4
CATSVGIPRGEQFF	TRBJ2-1	TRBV24-1
CASSGTSGGASDTQYF	TRBJ2-3	TRBV6-1
CASSYAPTPGPEAFF	TRBJ1-1	TRBV6-5
CASSLTPVEETQYF	TRBJ2-5	TRBV23-1
CASSFYRGSNEKLFF	TRBJ1-4	TRBV5-4
CASSPAGTGGTGELFF	TRBJ2-2	TRBV18
CASRGQGLRVEAFF	TRBJ1-1	TRBV27
CASSPSGTGGEKLFF	TRBJ1-4	TRBV18
CASITDRGKADTQYF	TRBJ2-3	TRBV6-5